The clone carrying this TCR beta chain was counted between two and nine times. The CDR3 is made up of 14 amino acids. Germline CDR1 and CDR2: SGHTS and YDEGEE. Trimming left V 4 bases short and J 2 bases short, with 9 bases between. These data are taken from a study of response to subunit inactivated influenza vaccine. TCRdb re-derived calls from the RT-PCR reads in MiXCR, one entry per CDR3 protein. The sample has about 480,000 distinct CDR3 sequences; less than 30% are singletons. The chain is built from TRBV5-8 and TRBJ2-2, with a weak D call TRBD2 (5 bases). Source: CD4+ T cells sorted from PBMCs, taken around 5 days after vaccination. The TCR was taken from a man in his fifties who received an inactivated influenza vaccine. The DNA of the CDR3 is TGTGCCAGCAGCGGCAGACTAAACACCGGGGAGCTGTTTTTT. Encoded protein: CASSGRLNTGELFF.